The present T cell receptor beta chain was sequenced within a study of T cell changes during pregnancy in multiple sclerosis. Using immunoSEQ multiplex PCR, the repertoire was profiled, and TCRdb retains in-frame clones only, with some absent. The sample records 25,000 to 40,000 clones, approximately 91% being singletons. The germline V gene encodes CDR1 SGHKS and CDR2 YYEKEE (reference sequence). CDR3 size: 14 residues. The V and J ends lost 4 bases and 1 base respectively, with 11 bases between them. This clone has just one count. Sample: CD8+ T cells from peripheral blood mononuclear cells, taken in the second trimester of pregnancy. The rearrangement uses TRBV5-5 and TRBJ1-1; maybe TRBD1 (6 bases). This TCR was recovered from a female donor with multiple sclerosis, enrolled in a pregnancy study. CDR3 in amino acids: CASSLKTGNTEAFF. The CDR3 coding sequence is TGTGCCAGCAGCCTAAAGACAGGGAACACTGAAGCTTTCTTT.